Below are 9 T cell receptor beta chains sequenced from a single sample in a study of T cell responses to AZD1222 COVID-19 vaccine (dated by TCRdb to about 2021). The library was prepared using the immunoSEQ multiplex PCR assay. TCRdb's version of the immuneACCESS table is confined to in-frame rearrangements and falls short of the full clone set. An unresolved V gene accounts for under half of the shortfall where checked; the remainder is of unknown origin. The sample profile shows about 130,000 clones; nearly 95% of them were found once. The ten largest clones add up to roughly 1% of the sample. The time point tag for this specimen amounts to: baseline before first vaccination. The material sequenced was peripheral blood, taken on day 0 of AZD1222 vaccination. The receptor set was obtained from an adult in good health.

The genes are TRBV20-1 and TRBJ1-5; no clear D gene. The V end was cut by 4 bases, the J end by 0 bases, with 7 bases between. The CDR3 sequence is 13 residues long. Germline assignment: CDR1 DFQATT and CDR2 SNEGSKA (reference sequence). The CDR3 nucleotides are TGCAGTGCTATTGAGGTTAGCAATCAGCCCCAGCATTTT. Translation: CSAIEVSNQPQHF.

The rearrangement uses TRBV19 and TRBJ2-3, with D unresolved. The CDR3 runs 13 residues. CDR1 and CDR2 (germline): LNHDA, SQIVND (reference sequence). The V gene lost 2 bases and the J gene lost 6 bases, with 9 bases spanning the gap. The CDR3 sequence: CASSITSSDTQYF. The CDR3 DNA reads TGTGCCAGTAGTATAACGTCATCCGATACGCAGTATTTT.

This chain joins TRBV7-8 and TRBJ1-1; D is uncertain. This CDR3 has 14 amino acids. Trimming cost V 5 bases and J 1 base, with 11 bases left between them. The V gene's germline CDR1 is SGHVS and CDR2 FQNEAQ. The CDR3 region is CASSLPFANTEAFF. The CDR3 coding sequence is TGTGCCAGCAGCCTCCCCTTCGCGAACACTGAAGCTTTCTTT.

This chain's CDR3 is CASSHHQGSHTEAFF. CDR3 coding DNA: TGCGCCAGCAGCCACCATCAGGGAAGTCACACTGAAGCTTTCTTT. The chain uses TRBV5-1 and TRBJ1-1, with D maybe TRBD1 (5 bases). The CDR3 spans 15 residues. Germline CDR1 reads SGHRS; CDR2 reads YFSETQ. Trimming cost V 4 bases and J 3 bases, with 16 bases left between them.

The rearrangement joins TRBV4-1 to TRBJ1-2; 9 nucleotides line up with TRBD1. CDR1 is MGHRA, CDR2 YSYEKL, per germline. The V gene end was trimmed by 3 bases and the J gene end by 2 bases; junction bases not matched to a gene: 4. This CDR3 spans 15 amino acids. The CDR3 here is CASSQAGTGNYGYTF. Written as DNA, the CDR3 is TGCGCCAGCAGCCAGGCCGGGACAGGGAACTATGGCTACACCTTC.

The gene calls are TRBV3-1 (or the pseudogene TRBV3-2) and TRBJ1-3, with D tentatively TRBD1 (5 bases). Germline V gene lookup returns CDR1 LGHDT and CDR2 YNNKEL (reference sequence). This CDR3 spans 17 amino acids. The ends were cut back, 0 bases at V and 4 bases at J, with 16 bases in the middle. CDR3 loop: CASSQDWWGGSGNTIYF. The CDR3 DNA reads as TGTGCCAGCAGCCAAGATTGGTGGGGGGGATCCGGAAACACCATATATTTT.

This clone came up many times. The chain couples TRBV30 to TRBJ1-5; a weak D match, TRBD1 (5 bases). Germline V gene lookup returns CDR1 GTSNPN and CDR2 SVGIG (reference sequence). The CDR3 length is 13 residues. Trimming removed 5 bases from V and 5 bases from J, with 13 bases in between. The CDR3 protein is CAWAGQLHQPQHF. CDR3 sequence (DNA): TGTGCCTGGGCCGGACAATTGCATCAGCCCCAGCATTTT.

The chain carries TRBV27 and TRBJ2-1; the D is unclear. V was trimmed by 6 bases and J by 0 bases, leaving 12 bases between them. The CDR3 runs 15 residues. Germline CDR1 is MNHEY and CDR2 is SMNVEV (reference sequence). This CDR3 reads CASSPTSSSYNEQFF. CDR3 nucleotide sequence: TGTGCCAGCAGCCCGACTTCCAGCTCCTACAATGAGCAGTTCTTC.

The chain combines TRBV27 with TRBJ2-2; 7 nucleotides agree with TRBD2. Germline CDR1 reads MNHEY; CDR2 reads SMNVEV (reference sequence). The junction had 1 base not matched to a gene; V was cut back by 0 bases and J by 3 bases. CDR3 length: 15 amino acids. The CDR3, as DNA: TGTGCCAGCAGTTTATCAGCGGGATACACCGGGGAGCTGTTTTTT. This gives the protein CASSLSAGYTGELFF.